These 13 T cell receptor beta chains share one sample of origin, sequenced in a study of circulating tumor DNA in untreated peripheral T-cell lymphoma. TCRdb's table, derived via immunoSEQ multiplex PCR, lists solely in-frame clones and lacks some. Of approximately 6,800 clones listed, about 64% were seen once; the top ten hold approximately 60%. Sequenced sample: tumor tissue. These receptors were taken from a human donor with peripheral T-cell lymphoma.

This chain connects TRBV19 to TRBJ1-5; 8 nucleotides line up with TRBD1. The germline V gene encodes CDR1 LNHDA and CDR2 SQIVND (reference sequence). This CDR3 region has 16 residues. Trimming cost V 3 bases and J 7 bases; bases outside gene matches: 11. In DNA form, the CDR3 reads TGTGCCAGTAGTATGGGCCTCGACAGGGGCCGGCAGCCCCAGCATTTT. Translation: CASSMGLDRGRQPQHF.

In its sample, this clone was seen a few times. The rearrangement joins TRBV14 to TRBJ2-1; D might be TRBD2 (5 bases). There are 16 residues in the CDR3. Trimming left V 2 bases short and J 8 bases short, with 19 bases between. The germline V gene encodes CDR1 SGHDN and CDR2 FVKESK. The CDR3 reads CASSQNREGGFHEQFF. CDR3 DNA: TGTGCCAGCAGCCAAAACCGGGAAGGCGGATTTCATGAGCAGTTCTTC. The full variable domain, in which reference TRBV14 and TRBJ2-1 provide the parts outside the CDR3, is EAGVTQFPSHSVIEKGQTVTLRCDPISGHDNLYWYRRVMGKEIKFLLHFVKESKQDESGMPNNRFLAERTGGTYSTLKVQPAELEDSGVYFCASSQNREGGFHEQFFGPGTRLTVL.

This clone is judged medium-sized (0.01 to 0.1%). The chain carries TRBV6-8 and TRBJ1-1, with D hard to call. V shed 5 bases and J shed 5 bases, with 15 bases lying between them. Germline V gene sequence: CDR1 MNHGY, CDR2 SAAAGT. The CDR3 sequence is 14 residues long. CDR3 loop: CASSLGPQRTEAFF. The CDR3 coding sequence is TGTGCCAGCAGTCTCGGTCCGCAACGGACTGAAGCTTTCTTT.

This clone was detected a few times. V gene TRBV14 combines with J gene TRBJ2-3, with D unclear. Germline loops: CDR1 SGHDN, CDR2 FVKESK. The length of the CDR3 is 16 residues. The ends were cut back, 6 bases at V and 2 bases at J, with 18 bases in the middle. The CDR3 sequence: CASSQFGRRDTDTQYF. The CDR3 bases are TGTGCCAGCAGTCAATTTGGCCGGCGAGACACAGATACGCAGTATTTT.

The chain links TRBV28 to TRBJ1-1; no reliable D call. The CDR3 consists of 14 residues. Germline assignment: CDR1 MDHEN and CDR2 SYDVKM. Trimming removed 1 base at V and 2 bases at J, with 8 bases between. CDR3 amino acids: CASSLSAGNTEAFF. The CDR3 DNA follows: TGTGCCAGCAGTTTATCCGCAGGCAACACTGAAGCTTTCTTT.

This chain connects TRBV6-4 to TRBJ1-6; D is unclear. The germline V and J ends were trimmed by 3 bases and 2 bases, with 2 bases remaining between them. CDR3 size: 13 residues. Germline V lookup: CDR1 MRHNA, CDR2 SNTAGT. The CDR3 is CASSETYNSPLHF. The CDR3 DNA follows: TGTGCCAGCAGTGAGACCTATAATTCACCCCTCCACTTT.

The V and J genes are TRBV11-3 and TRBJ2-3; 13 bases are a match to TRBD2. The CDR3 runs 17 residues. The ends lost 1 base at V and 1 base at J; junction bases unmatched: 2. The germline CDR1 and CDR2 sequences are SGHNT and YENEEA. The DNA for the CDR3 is TGTGCCAGCAGCTTAGGGGGACTAGCGGGGCGCACAGATACGCAGTATTTT. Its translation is CASSLGGLAGRTDTQYF.

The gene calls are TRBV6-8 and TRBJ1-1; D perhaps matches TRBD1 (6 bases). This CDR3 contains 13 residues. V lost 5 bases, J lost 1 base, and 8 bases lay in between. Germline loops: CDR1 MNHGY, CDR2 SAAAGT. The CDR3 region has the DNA TGTGCCAGCAGTACGGGACAGAACACTGAAGCTTTCTTT. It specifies CASSTGQNTEAFF.

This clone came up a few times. For the CDR3, the DNA is TGTGCCAGCTCACCACTTGCTGGGGCCAACGTCCTGACTTTC. Residues: CASSPLAGANVLTF. V usage is TRBV18 and J usage is TRBJ2-6; the D is unclear. Germline V gives CDR1 KGHSH, CDR2 LQKENI. V gave up 1 base and J gave up 2 bases, with 3 bases separating them. The CDR3 runs to 14 residues.

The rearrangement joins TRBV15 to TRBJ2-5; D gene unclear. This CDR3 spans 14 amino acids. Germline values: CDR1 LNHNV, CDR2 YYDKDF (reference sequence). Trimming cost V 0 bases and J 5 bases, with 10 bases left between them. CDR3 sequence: CATSRELARETQYF. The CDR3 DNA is TGTGCCACCAGCAGAGAGCTGGCAAGGGAGACCCAGTACTTC.

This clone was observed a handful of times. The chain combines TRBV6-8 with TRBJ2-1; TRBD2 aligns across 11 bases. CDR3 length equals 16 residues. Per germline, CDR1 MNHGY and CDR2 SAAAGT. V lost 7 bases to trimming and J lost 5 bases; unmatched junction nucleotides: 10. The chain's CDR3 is CASITSGRGGNNEQFF. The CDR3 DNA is TGTGCCAGCATAACTAGCGGGAGAGGGGGGAACAATGAGCAGTTCTTC.

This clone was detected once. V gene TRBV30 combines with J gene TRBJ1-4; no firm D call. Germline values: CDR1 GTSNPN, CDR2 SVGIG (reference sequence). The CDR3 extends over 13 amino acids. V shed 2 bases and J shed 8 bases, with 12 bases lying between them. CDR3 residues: CAWSMSQEEKLFF. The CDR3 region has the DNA TGTGCCTGGAGTATGTCTCAGGAGGAAAAACTGTTTTTT. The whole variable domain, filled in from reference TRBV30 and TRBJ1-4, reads SQTIHQWPATLVQPVGSPLSLECTVEGTSNPNLYWYRQAAGRGLQLLFYSVGIGQISSEVPQNLSASRPQDRQFILSSKKLLLSDSGFYLCAWSMSQEEKLFFGSGTQLSVL.

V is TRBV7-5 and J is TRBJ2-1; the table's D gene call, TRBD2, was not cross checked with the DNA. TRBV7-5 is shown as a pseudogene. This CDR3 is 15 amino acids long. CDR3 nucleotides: TGTGCCAGCAGCTTAACGGAGGACTCCTACAATGAGCAGTTCTTC. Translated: CASSLTEDSYNEQFF.